This T cell receptor beta chain comes out of a study of blood T cell repertoires in COVID-19. Across the whole study: Whether acute or convalescent, the COVID-19 samples came from the United States, Italy and Spain.

This clone appeared a few times. J was trimmed by 7 bases and V by 4 bases; bases with no gene match: 5. The germline V gene has CDR1 LGHDT and CDR2 YNNKEL (reference sequence). This CDR3 region has 14 residues. In the authors' methods: Cell counts per sample came from amplifying reference gene primers. Assay: immunoSEQ multiplex PCR; the TCRdb copy retains only in-frame clones and omits some. V and J calls and clone size follow that table, whereas D and trimming were derived from the DNA. Among roughly 300,000 clones listed, about 93% were seen once. Sequencing was carried out using peripheral blood. The rearrangement joins TRBV3-1 (or the pseudogene TRBV3-2) to TRBJ1-3, with TRBD1 identical over 9 bases. This receptor was obtained from a woman aged 25 to 39 with COVID-19, enrolled during active disease. DNA of the CDR3: TGTGCCAGCAGCCTCGGGACAGGGCGCAACACCATATATTTT. It codes for CASSLGTGRNTIYF.